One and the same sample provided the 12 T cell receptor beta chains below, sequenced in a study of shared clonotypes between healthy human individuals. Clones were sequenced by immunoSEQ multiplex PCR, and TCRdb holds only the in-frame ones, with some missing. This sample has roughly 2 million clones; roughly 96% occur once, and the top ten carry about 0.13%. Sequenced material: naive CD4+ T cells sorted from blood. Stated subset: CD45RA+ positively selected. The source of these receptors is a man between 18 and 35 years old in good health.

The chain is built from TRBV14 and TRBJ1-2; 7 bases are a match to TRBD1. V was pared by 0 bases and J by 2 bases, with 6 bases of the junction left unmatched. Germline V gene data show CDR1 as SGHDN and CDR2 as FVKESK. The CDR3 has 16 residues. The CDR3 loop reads CASSQDAGGDNYGYTF. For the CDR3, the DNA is TGTGCCAGCAGCCAAGATGCAGGGGGTGACAACTATGGCTACACCTTC.

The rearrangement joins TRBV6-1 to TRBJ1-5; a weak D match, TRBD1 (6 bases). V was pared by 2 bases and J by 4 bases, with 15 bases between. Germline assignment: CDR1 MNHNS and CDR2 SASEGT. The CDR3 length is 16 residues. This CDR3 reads CASSERGVGGNQPQHF. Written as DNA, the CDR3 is TGTGCCAGCAGTGAAAGGGGCGTAGGGGGGAATCAGCCCCAGCATTTT.

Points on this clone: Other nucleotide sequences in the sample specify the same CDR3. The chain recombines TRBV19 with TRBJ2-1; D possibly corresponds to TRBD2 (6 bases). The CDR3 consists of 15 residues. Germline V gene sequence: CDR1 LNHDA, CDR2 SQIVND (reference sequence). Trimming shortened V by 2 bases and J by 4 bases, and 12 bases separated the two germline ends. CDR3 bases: TGTGCCAGTAGTATATCCGGGACTGGTTACAATGAGCAGTTCTTC. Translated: CASSISGTGYNEQFF.

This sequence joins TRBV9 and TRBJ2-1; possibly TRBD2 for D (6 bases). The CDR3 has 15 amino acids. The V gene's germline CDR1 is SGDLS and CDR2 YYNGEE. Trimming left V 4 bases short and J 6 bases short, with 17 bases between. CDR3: CASSSGTSKGNEQFF. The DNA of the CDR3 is TGTGCCAGCAGCTCCGGGACTTCAAAAGGCAATGAGCAGTTCTTC.

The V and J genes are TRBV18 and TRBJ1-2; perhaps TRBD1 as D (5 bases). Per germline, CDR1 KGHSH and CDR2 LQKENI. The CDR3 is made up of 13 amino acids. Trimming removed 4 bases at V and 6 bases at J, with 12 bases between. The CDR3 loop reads CASSQTAIDGYTF. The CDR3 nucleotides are TGTGCCAGCTCACAGACAGCTATTGATGGCTACACCTTC.

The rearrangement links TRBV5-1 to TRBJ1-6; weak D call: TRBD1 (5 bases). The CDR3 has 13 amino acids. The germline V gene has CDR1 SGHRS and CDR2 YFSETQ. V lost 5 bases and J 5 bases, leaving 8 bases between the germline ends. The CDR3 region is CASRGTDNSPLHF. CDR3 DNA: TGCGCCAGCAGAGGGACGGATAATTCACCCCTCCACTTT.

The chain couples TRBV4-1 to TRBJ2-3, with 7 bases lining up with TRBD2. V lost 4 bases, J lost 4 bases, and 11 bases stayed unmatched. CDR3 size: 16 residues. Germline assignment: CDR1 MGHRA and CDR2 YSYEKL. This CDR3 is CASSPGGTQRADTQYF. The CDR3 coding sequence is TGCGCCAGCAGCCCCGGGGGGACCCAGAGGGCAGATACGCAGTATTTT.

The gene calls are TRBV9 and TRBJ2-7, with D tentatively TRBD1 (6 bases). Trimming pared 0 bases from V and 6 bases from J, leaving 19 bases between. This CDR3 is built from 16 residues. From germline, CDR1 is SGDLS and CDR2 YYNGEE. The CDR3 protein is CASSVDSGTPRPEQYF. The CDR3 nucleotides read TGTGCCAGCAGCGTAGATTCCGGGACACCGCGTCCCGAGCAGTACTTC.

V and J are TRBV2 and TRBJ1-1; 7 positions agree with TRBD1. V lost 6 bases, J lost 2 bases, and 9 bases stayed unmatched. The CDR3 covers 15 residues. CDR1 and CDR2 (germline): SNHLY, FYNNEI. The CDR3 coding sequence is TGTGCCAGCAGGCCCACAGGGGCTCCAAACACTGAAGCTTTCTTT. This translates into CASRPTGAPNTEAFF.

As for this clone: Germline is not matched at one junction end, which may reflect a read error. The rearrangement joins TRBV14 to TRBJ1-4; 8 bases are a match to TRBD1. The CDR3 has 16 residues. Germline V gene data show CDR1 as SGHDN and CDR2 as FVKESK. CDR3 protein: CASSQLIQGANEKLFF. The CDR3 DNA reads TGTGCCAGCAGCCAACTAATTCAGGGGGCTAACGAAAAACTGTTTTTT.

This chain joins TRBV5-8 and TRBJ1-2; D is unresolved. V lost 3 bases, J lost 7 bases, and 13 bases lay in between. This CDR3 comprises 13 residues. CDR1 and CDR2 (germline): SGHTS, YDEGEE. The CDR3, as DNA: TGTGCCAGCAGCTCAACCCGGGAGACTGGCTACACCTTC. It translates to CASSSTRETGYTF.

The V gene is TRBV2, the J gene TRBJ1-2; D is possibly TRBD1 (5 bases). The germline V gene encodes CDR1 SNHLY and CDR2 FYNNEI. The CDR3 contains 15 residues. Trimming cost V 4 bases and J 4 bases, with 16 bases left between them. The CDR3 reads CASSGQQVGGYGYTF. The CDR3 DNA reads TGTGCCAGCAGTGGACAACAGGTTGGGGGCTATGGCTACACCTTC.